The next 23 T cell receptor beta chains were all read from a single sample in a study of shared clonotypes between healthy human individuals. Libraries were prepared by immunoSEQ multiplex PCR; TCRdb keeps only in-frame clonotypes and omits some of them. The sample lists 1.5 million to 2.5 million clones; about 95% were seen once. Naive CD8 cells, CD45RO-negative and positively selected for CCR7, excluded terminally differentiated effector memory CD45RA+ cells. The material sequenced was naive CD8+ T cells sorted from blood. Receptors originate from a man between 18 and 29 years old in good health.

V is TRBV2 and J is TRBJ2-7; 9 bases are a match to TRBD2. There are 15 residues in the CDR3. CDR1 SNHLY and CDR2 FYNNEI come from the germline V gene. V lost 5 bases to trimming and J lost 7 bases; unmatched junction nucleotides: 12. The CDR3 reads CASSPETSGRGEQYF. Here the CDR3 DNA reads TGTGCCAGCAGTCCGGAGACTAGCGGCCGAGGGGAGCAGTACTTC.

The J gene is TRBJ2-3, the V gene TRBV5-5, with TRBD2 identical over 9 bases. In germline, CDR1 is SGHKS, CDR2 YYEKEE (reference sequence). This CDR3 is built from 15 residues. The V segment lost 3 bases and the J segment 4 bases; nucleotides outside the gene matches: 6. As DNA, the CDR3 is TGTGCCAGCAGCTCCCCTAGCGGGGCCCCAGATACGCAGTATTTT. Its protein is CASSSPSGAPDTQYF.

The rearrangement joins TRBV2 to TRBJ2-5, with 13 bases fitting TRBD2. J gave up 2 bases and V 1 base, and 4 bases lay outside the gene matches. The CDR3 length is 17 residues. The V gene's germline CDR1 is SNHLY and CDR2 FYNNEI. CDR3 in amino acids: CASSEGALAGGQETQYF. In DNA form, the CDR3 reads TGTGCCAGCAGTGAAGGGGCACTAGCGGGGGGGCAAGAGACCCAGTACTTC. Together with reference TRBV2 and TRBJ2-5, the CDR3 gives the full variable domain: EPEVTQTPSHQVTQMGQEVILRCVPISNHLYFYWYRQILGQKVEFLVSFYNNEISEKSEIFDDQFSVERPDGSNFTLKIRSTKLEDSAMYFCASSEGALAGGQETQYFGPGTRLLVL.

With regard to this clone: This same CDR3 is encoded by further DNA sequences in the sample. The chain recombines TRBV9 with TRBJ2-1, with D hard to call. The V gene's germline CDR1 is SGDLS and CDR2 YYNGEE. V lost 0 bases and J 0 bases, leaving 4 bases between the germline ends. The CDR3 is 14 amino acids. The CDR3 nucleotides are TGTGCCAGCAGCGTAGTGAGCTCCTACAATGAGCAGTTCTTC. This translates into CASSVVSSYNEQFF.

The rearrangement links TRBV4-1 to TRBJ2-7; maybe TRBD1 (6 bases). Trimming took 4 bases from V and 6 from J, leaving 16 bases between them. CDR1 is MGHRA, CDR2 YSYEKL, per germline. CDR3 length equals 14 residues. The CDR3 sequence: CASSRQEGDGEQYF. CDR3 coding DNA: TGCGCCAGCAGCCGACAAGAGGGGGACGGCGAGCAGTACTTC.

The rearrangement links TRBV10-3 to TRBJ2-1; TRBD2 agrees at 11 bases. The germline V gene has CDR1 ENHRY and CDR2 SYGVKD. Germline trimming cut 8 bases from V and 6 bases from J; bases unmatched to any gene: 9. The CDR3 runs to 15 residues. The CDR3 spells CAIRSGTSGLNEQFF. The CDR3 bases are TGTGCCATCCGATCAGGGACTAGCGGTCTCAATGAGCAGTTCTTC.

The rearrangement uses TRBV6-6 and TRBJ1-1, with 7 bases that match TRBD1. V trimming: 3 bases; J trimming: 1 base; junction bases outside the gene matches: 5. This CDR3 contains 15 residues. Germline V CDR1 and CDR2: MNHNY, SVGAGI (reference sequence). CDR3 amino acids: CASSYDRVWNTEAFF. The CDR3 coding sequence is TGTGCCAGCAGTTATGACAGGGTTTGGAACACTGAAGCTTTCTTT.

On this clone itself: This specimen includes other DNA sequences encoding the same CDR3. The rearrangement links TRBV9 to TRBJ2-7; tentatively, D is TRBD1 or TRBD2 (5 bases each). CDR1 and CDR2 from the germline V gene are SGDLS and YYNGEE. The CDR3 totals 15 residues. V lost 4 bases, J lost 0 bases, and 14 bases lay in between. The CDR3 DNA is TGTGCCAGCAGCCCACGGGGCGATTCCTCCTACGAGCAGTACTTC. Its translation is CASSPRGDSSYEQYF.

The count of this clone is one. The chain couples TRBV21-1 to TRBJ2-7; the table's TRBD1 call for D was not verified on the DNA. TRBV21-1 is designated a pseudogene. The CDR3 contains 16 residues. The CDR3 bases are TGTGCCAGCAGCAAAGCAAGTACCGGGACAGGGATCGAGCAGTACTTC. It translates to CASSKASTGTGIEQYF.

The chain links TRBV7-2 to TRBJ1-2, with 8 bases lining up with TRBD1. With V trimmed by 0 bases and J by 1 base, 1 base remained unmatched. Germline values: CDR1 SGHTA, CDR2 FQGNSA. This CDR3 comprises 15 residues. The CDR3 reads CASSLAGQGNYGYTF. The CDR3 nucleotides read TGTGCCAGCAGCTTAGCCGGACAGGGTAACTATGGCTACACCTTC.

The genes are TRBV27 and TRBJ1-2; unclear D gene. The germline V and J ends were trimmed by 5 bases and 5 bases, with 12 bases remaining between them. There are 13 residues in the CDR3. Germline CDR1 MNHEY, CDR2 SMNVEV (reference sequence). CDR3: CASSPSWDYGYTF. As DNA, the CDR3 is TGTGCCAGCAGTCCTTCCTGGGATTATGGCTACACCTTC.

The chain links TRBV6-5 to TRBJ2-7; possibly TRBD1 for D (6 bases). V was pared by 0 bases and J by 5 bases, with 11 bases between. Germline loops: CDR1 MNHEY, CDR2 SVGAGI. This CDR3 is 14 amino acids long. The CDR3 sequence: CASSYSRGVDEQYF. Written as DNA, the CDR3 is TGTGCCAGCAGTTACTCCAGGGGTGTGGACGAGCAGTACTTC.

A remark on this clone: Distinct nucleotide sequences in the sample also encode this CDR3. The chain links TRBV28 to TRBJ1-2, with D hard to call. The CDR3 contains 13 residues. Trimming pared 3 bases from V and 0 bases from J, leaving 5 bases between. Germline assignment: CDR1 MDHEN and CDR2 SYDVKM. This chain's CDR3 is CASSFRPNYGYTF. The CDR3, as DNA: TGTGCCAGCAGTTTTCGACCTAACTATGGCTACACCTTC.

The V call is TRBV5-8, the J call TRBJ1-4; 7 positions agree with TRBD1. The CDR3 is 16 amino acids. The V and J ends lost 4 bases and 0 bases, in that order; junction bases with no gene match: 6. Germline lookup yields CDR1 SGHTS and CDR2 YDEGEE. CDR3 nucleotide sequence: TGTGCCAGCAGCCCAGGGACAGTGGCAACTAATGAAAAACTGTTTTTT. Translation gives CASSPGTVATNEKLFF.

The chain combines TRBV9 with TRBJ1-3; D gene unclear. Between the trimmed V and J ends, which lost 4 bases and 0 bases, there was a span of 11 bases. The CDR3 is 15 amino acids. From germline, CDR1 is SGDLS and CDR2 YYNGEE. Here the CDR3 DNA reads TGTGCCAGCAGCCCATGGTTGAGCTCTGGAAACACCATATATTTT. The encoded protein is CASSPWLSSGNTIYF.

The chain recombines TRBV6-5 with TRBJ2-7; D is unclear. The CDR3 spans 14 residues. V was pared by 10 bases and J by 0 bases, with 16 bases between. Germline CDR1 MNHEY, CDR2 SVGAGI. The CDR3: CATSGGTSSYEQYF. CDR3 in DNA: TGTGCCACCTCCGGCGGAACCAGCTCCTACGAGCAGTACTTC.

The chain joins TRBV29-1 to TRBJ1-3; D ambiguous. The germline gives CDR1 SQVTM, CDR2 ANQGSEA. The length of the CDR3 is 13 residues. V gave up 2 bases and J gave up 4 bases, with 9 bases separating them. The CDR3 nucleotides are TGCAGCGTTGAAAGTGAGGCAGGAAACACCATATATTTT. This encodes CSVESEAGNTIYF.

The CDR3 sequence: CASSLVGGPETQYF. CDR3 nucleotide sequence: TGTGCCAGCAGTTTGGTGGGGGGGCCTGAGACCCAGTACTTC. The chain recombines TRBV27 with TRBJ2-5, with D possibly matching TRBD2 (7 bases). Germline CDR1 is MNHEY and CDR2 is SMNVEV (reference sequence). The CDR3 has 14 residues. The V and J ends lost 3 bases and 5 bases respectively, with 13 bases between them.

The rearrangement links TRBV5-1 to TRBJ2-1; 10 bases align to TRBD2. Looked up from germline, CDR1 is SGHRS and CDR2 is YFSETQ. Trimming cost V 3 bases and J 3 bases; bases outside gene matches: 3. The CDR3 extends over 15 amino acids. CDR3 loop: CASSSRTSGYNEQFF. The CDR3 DNA follows: TGCGCCAGCAGCTCTAGGACTAGCGGCTACAATGAGCAGTTCTTC.

The chain has TRBV6-5 and TRBJ1-1; no definite D call. CDR3 size: 15 residues. The germline V gene encodes CDR1 MNHEY and CDR2 SVGAGI. V lost 5 bases and J lost 2, with 15 bases in between. This chain's CDR3 is CASSSASGGNTEAFF. The CDR3 DNA sequence: TGTGCCAGCAGTAGTGCGTCGGGCGGAAACACTGAAGCTTTCTTT.

The genes are TRBV28 and TRBJ1-2; D unclear. Looked up from germline, CDR1 is MDHEN and CDR2 is SYDVKM. The CDR3 runs 14 residues. Trimming stripped 3 bases from V and 4 bases from J, with 12 bases between. The CDR3 nucleotides read TGTGCCAGCAGTTTCGTAGAGGGTCCCTATGGCTACACCTTC. Protein sequence: CASSFVEGPYGYTF.

The chain combines TRBV28 with TRBJ2-7, with 7 bases matching TRBD1. Germline CDR1 reads MDHEN; CDR2 reads SYDVKM. The junction had 4 bases not matched to a gene; V was cut back by 2 bases and J by 6 bases. This CDR3 has 13 amino acids. CDR3 region: CASSLRGRPEQYF. The CDR3 DNA is TGTGCCAGCAGTTTAAGGGGGCGGCCCGAGCAGTACTTC.

This chain uses TRBV4-1 with TRBJ2-7; no clear D gene. CDR1 and CDR2 from the germline V gene are MGHRA and YSYEKL. This CDR3 is built from 13 residues. Trimming cost V 3 bases and J 3 bases, with 9 bases left between them. This chain's CDR3 is CASSHDLNYEQYF. The CDR3, as DNA: TGCGCCAGCAGCCACGATCTGAACTACGAGCAGTACTTC.